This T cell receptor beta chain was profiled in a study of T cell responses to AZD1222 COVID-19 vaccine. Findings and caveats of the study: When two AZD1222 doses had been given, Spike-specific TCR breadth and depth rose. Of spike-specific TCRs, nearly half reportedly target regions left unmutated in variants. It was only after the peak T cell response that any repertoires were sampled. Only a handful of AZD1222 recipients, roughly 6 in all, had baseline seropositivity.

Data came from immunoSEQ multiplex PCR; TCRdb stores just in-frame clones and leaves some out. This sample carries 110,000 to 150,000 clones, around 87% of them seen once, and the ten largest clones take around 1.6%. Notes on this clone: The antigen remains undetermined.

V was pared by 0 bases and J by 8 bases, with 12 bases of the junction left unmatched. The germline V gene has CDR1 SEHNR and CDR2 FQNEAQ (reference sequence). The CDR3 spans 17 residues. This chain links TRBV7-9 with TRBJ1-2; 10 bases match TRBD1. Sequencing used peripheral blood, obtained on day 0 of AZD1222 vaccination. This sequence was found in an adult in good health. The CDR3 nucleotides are TGTGCCAGCAGCTTAGCTTATGTAGGGGACAGGGGCGACGGCTACACCTTC. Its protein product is CASSLAYVGDRGDGYTF.